This T cell receptor beta chain derives from a study of blood T cell repertoires in COVID-19. J gave up 10 bases and V 4 bases, and 7 bases lay outside the gene matches. In germline, CDR1 is GTSNPN, CDR2 SVGIG (reference sequence). The CDR3 is 13 amino acids. Membership in each cohort depended on participant-reported clinical history. Two negative PCRs, clearance, or symptom resolution characterized the recovered Cohort 3 donors. In this sample, this clone turned up once. The authors' processing: Estimates of nucleated cell counts were drawn from the amplification of reference gene primers. TCRdb's copy holds only in-frame clones and misses some; the assay was immunoSEQ multiplex PCR. The D gene and trimming were derived from the DNA, and the V and J assignments and clone size from that table. The sample includes more than 250,000 clones, approximately 86% of them seen just once.

The chain carries TRBV30 and TRBJ1-6; TRBD1 matches at 7 bases. The sequencing input was PBMCs or T cells enriched from blood (not recorded which). The sequence derives from a woman under 30 who had recovered from COVID-19. CDR3 nucleotides: TGTGCCTGGACGGACAGGAGAGGCTCACCCCTCCACTTT. It specifies CAWTDRRGSPLHF.